This T cell receptor beta chain emerged from a study of cytomegalovirus exposure and HLA in healthy donors. Study in general: The study's early data release held roughly 90 million unique TCRs from HLA-typed donors. Study observations and caveats: Specific recognition of CMV antigens was confirmed in vitro for a few chains (all CMV-associated). Immune exposure information available was restricted to CMV serostatus. Other equally common chains were less clonally expanded than HLA-associated TCR beta chains, a later analysis showed.

PCR was performed using 60 Vbeta and 13 Jbeta primers. The table came from immunoSEQ multiplex PCR; TCRdb's copy has only in-frame clones and leaves some out. Here the sample table reports 200,000 to 250,000 clones. As to this clone: Antigen unknown.

The V gene end was trimmed by 4 bases and the J gene end by 7 bases; junction bases not matched to a gene: 17. This CDR3 spans 16 amino acids. From germline, CDR1 is SGDLS and CDR2 YYNGEE. This TCR was sampled from a girl aged 2 to 10 in good health and CMV-seropositive. Sequencing input: PBMCs. The chain carries TRBV9 and TRBJ2-7; 7 bases align to TRBD2. The CDR3, as DNA: TGTGCCAGCAGCCCGGCCCCCGGCGGGAGCTATAGAGAGCAGTACTTC. Protein product: CASSPAPGGSYREQYF.